Below, 23 T cell receptor beta chains from the same sample are listed, as sequenced in a study of T cell changes during pregnancy in multiple sclerosis. Using immunoSEQ multiplex PCR, the repertoire was profiled, and TCRdb retains in-frame clones only, with some absent. Here the sample spans tens of thousands of clones, roughly 93% being singletons. The sample consisted of peripheral blood, taken after pregnancy. Receptor source: a female donor with multiple sclerosis, enrolled in a pregnancy study.

The count of this clone is one. The rearrangement joins TRBV4-3 to TRBJ2-3, with D maybe TRBD1 (5 bases). Germline V gene lookup returns CDR1 LGHNA and CDR2 YSLEER. Trimming shortened V by 0 bases and J by 0 bases, and 16 bases separated the two germline ends. This CDR3 comprises 18 residues. The CDR3 sequence: CASSQDWGSRTSTDTQYF. The CDR3 DNA follows: TGCGCCAGCAGCCAAGATTGGGGCTCGCGTACAAGCACAGATACGCAGTATTTT.

V is TRBV29-1 and J is TRBJ1-2, with 9 bases that match TRBD1. This CDR3 comprises 13 residues. J gave up 4 bases and V 5 bases, and 5 bases lay outside the gene matches. Germline CDR1 reads SQVTM; CDR2 reads ANQGSEA. The CDR3, as DNA: TGCAGCGTTCAGGGACAGGGCCTCTATGGCTACACCTTC. The encoded protein is CSVQGQGLYGYTF.

The V gene is TRBV27, the J gene TRBJ1-2; TRBD1 is a possible D gene (5 bases). Germline loops: CDR1 MNHEY, CDR2 SMNVEV (reference sequence). The CDR3 has 13 amino acids. The ends were cut back, 8 bases at V and 3 bases at J, with 13 bases in the middle. CDR3 sequence (DNA): TGTGCCAGCTCCCTCCAGGGCCACTATGGCTACACCTTC. Its protein is CASSLQGHYGYTF.

About this clone: At one boundary the junction diverges from the germline segment, which might be a read error. V is TRBV5-1 and J is TRBJ2-2, with 9 bases that match TRBD2. The germline CDR1 and CDR2 sequences are SGHRS and YFSETQ. The CDR3 has 16 residues. CDR3 in DNA: TGCGCCAGCCGCTTGAGGCGGGAGGGATTTACCGGGGAGCTGTTTTTT. Residues: CASRLRREGFTGELFF.

The genes are TRBV28 and TRBJ2-1, with D perhaps matching TRBD2 (6 bases). Germline CDR1 MDHEN, CDR2 SYDVKM. This CDR3 spans 15 amino acids. V was trimmed by 2 bases and J by 9 bases, leaving 17 bases between them. The CDR3 region has the DNA TGTGCCAGCAGTTTAGCCAGAGGAGGGCCATTTGAGCAGTTCTTC. Translation: CASSLARGGPFEQFF.

This clone was seen a single time. The J gene is TRBJ1-3, the V gene TRBV28; no definite D call. V lost 6 bases, J lost 0 bases, and 3 bases lay in between. The CDR3 extends over 12 amino acids. Germline CDR1 is MDHEN and CDR2 is SYDVKM. The CDR3 DNA is TGTGCCAGCAGGGCCTCTGGAAACACCATATATTTT. The encoded protein is CASRASGNTIYF.

This chain uses TRBV6-5 with TRBJ2-5; 8 bases agree with TRBD2. Germline-derived CDR1 and CDR2 are MNHEY and SVGAGI. V was pared by 2 bases and J by 5 bases, with 7 bases of the junction left unmatched. This CDR3 has 15 amino acids. The CDR3 coding sequence is TGTGCCAGCAGTTACGGACTAGCAGAGGGGGAGACCCAGTACTTC. It yields the protein CASSYGLAEGETQYF.

The chain links TRBV18 to TRBJ2-5; the D gene is possibly TRBD1 (6 bases). Trimming removed 6 bases at V and 4 bases at J, with 18 bases between. In germline, CDR1 is KGHSH, CDR2 LQKENI. This CDR3 has 15 residues. The CDR3 reads CASSFSKGERETQYF. The CDR3 DNA is TGTGCCAGCTCCTTCTCAAAGGGGGAACGAGAGACCCAGTACTTC.

This rearrangement joins TRBV9 to TRBJ2-1, with a possible D match to TRBD1 (6 bases). The CDR3 sequence is 16 residues long. Germline V CDR1 and CDR2: SGDLS, YYNGEE. V was cut by 4 bases and J by 12 bases, with 26 bases left in between. The CDR3 region has the DNA TGTGCCAGCAGCTTTAAGACAGGTACGGAAGGACGGGCGCAGTTCTTC. It encodes CASSFKTGTEGRAQFF.

The chain employs TRBV28 and TRBJ1-3, with TRBD1 as a possible D gene (6 bases). The V end was cut by 5 bases, the J end by 2 bases, with 7 bases between. Germline V CDR1 and CDR2: MDHEN, SYDVKM. The CDR3 has 13 amino acids. The CDR3 loop is CASSNRAGNTIYF. The CDR3 region has the DNA TGTGCCAGCAGTAACAGGGCTGGAAACACCATATATTTT.

The rearrangement joins TRBV7-9 to TRBJ2-7, with a tentative D call TRBD2 (6 bases). The CDR3 covers 14 residues. The V end lost 1 base, the J end lost 2 bases, and 9 bases lay between the germline ends. Looked up from germline, CDR1 is SEHNR and CDR2 is FQNEAQ (reference sequence). CDR3 sequence: CASSLVGGAYEQYF. Written as DNA, the CDR3 is TGTGCCAGCAGCTTAGTCGGGGGAGCCTACGAGCAGTACTTC.

The V call is TRBV4-3, the J call TRBJ2-7, with D perhaps matching TRBD1 (7 bases). The CDR3 totals 17 residues. Germline assignment: CDR1 LGHNA and CDR2 YSLEER. Deletions cut 1 base from V and 1 base from J, with 17 bases between. CDR3 amino acids: CASSQAGAGQFSYEQYF. Here the CDR3 DNA reads TGCGCCAGCAGCCAAGCGGGCGCGGGACAGTTTTCCTACGAGCAGTACTTC.

The chain has TRBV6-1 and TRBJ2-2; 8 nucleotides line up with TRBD1. The CDR3 length is 13 residues. Germline CDR1 is MNHNS and CDR2 is SASEGT. The trim removed 2 bases at V and 8 bases at J, leaving 1 base unmatched. CDR3 bases: TGTGCCAGCAGTGAACAGGGGGCAGGGGAGCTGTTTTTT. Protein product: CASSEQGAGELFF.

V and J are TRBV4-2 and TRBJ2-5; D uncertain. Trimming stripped 1 base from V and 2 bases from J, with 11 bases between. This CDR3 is built from 15 residues. Per germline, CDR1 LGHNA and CDR2 YNFKEQ. The CDR3 sequence: CASSQAWRPQETQYF. CDR3 DNA: TGTGCCAGCAGCCAAGCTTGGCGGCCTCAAGAGACCCAGTACTTC.

CDR3 protein: CSVEEGGRANEKLFF. CDR3 nucleotide sequence: TGCAGCGTTGAAGAAGGAGGGAGGGCTAATGAAAAACTGTTTTTT. V usage is TRBV29-1 and J usage is TRBJ1-4; D call uncertain. The CDR3 contains 15 residues. From germline, CDR1 is SQVTM and CDR2 ANQGSEA. V was trimmed by 0 bases and J by 3 bases, leaving 11 bases between them. Filled out from reference TRBV29-1 and TRBJ1-4, the complete variable domain reads SAVISQKPSRDICQRGTSLTIQCQVDSQVTMMFWYRQQPGQSLTLIATANQGSEATYESGFVIDKFPISRPNLTFSTLTVSNMSPEDSSIYLCSVEEGGRANEKLFFGSGTQLSVL.

The chain uses TRBV28 and TRBJ2-1; 10 bases align to TRBD2. Germline-derived CDR1 and CDR2 are MDHEN and SYDVKM. The CDR3 runs to 14 residues. V lost 7 bases to trimming and J lost 8 bases; unmatched junction nucleotides: 8. The CDR3 sequence is CASIGASGSDEQFF. The CDR3 bases are TGTGCCAGCATCGGGGCTAGCGGGAGCGATGAGCAGTTCTTC.

Here the CDR3 reads CAWGDRLTSEETQYF. The CDR3 DNA follows: TGTGCCTGGGGTGACCGGTTGACTAGCGAAGAGACCCAGTACTTC. The rearrangement joins TRBV30 to TRBJ2-5, with 8 bases fitting TRBD2. Germline V gene sequence: CDR1 GTSNPN, CDR2 SVGIG (reference sequence). Trimming took 5 bases from V and 3 from J; bases not matched to a gene: 11. The CDR3 is made up of 15 amino acids.

The V gene is TRBV7-2, the J gene TRBJ2-7; the D is unclear. There are 15 residues in the CDR3. The V end was cut by 5 bases, the J end by 2 bases, with 16 bases between. The germline gives CDR1 SGHTA, CDR2 FQGNSA. CDR3 sequence: CASSKTSGSAYEQYF. DNA for the CDR3: TGTGCCAGCAGCAAAACTTCAGGTTCCGCCTACGAGCAGTACTTC. Supplemented by reference TRBV7-2 and TRBJ2-7, the full variable domain reads GAGVSQSPSNKVTEKGKDVELRCDPISGHTALYWYRQSLGQGLEFLIYFQGNSAPDKSGLPSDRFSAERTGGSVSTLTIQRTQQEDSAVYLCASSKTSGSAYEQYFGPGTRLTVT.

This clone was seen only once. This rearrangement joins TRBV28 to TRBJ1-2, with D possibly being TRBD1 (6 bases). From germline, CDR1 is MDHEN and CDR2 SYDVKM. V gave up 7 bases and J gave up 3 bases, with 15 bases separating them. This CDR3 contains 14 residues. This chain's CDR3 is CASTPGQDYYGYTF. The CDR3 DNA follows: TGTGCCAGCACCCCGGGACAAGATTACTATGGCTACACCTTC.

This clone was recorded a few times. This chain connects TRBV9 to TRBJ1-2, with 10 bases aligning to TRBD1. The CDR3 extends over 20 amino acids. Looked up from germline, CDR1 is SGDLS and CDR2 is YYNGEE. The V segment lost 4 bases and the J segment 4 bases; nucleotides outside the gene matches: 22. The CDR3 DNA reads as TGTGCCAGCAGCAAGGGGACCGGGACAGGGGTTGATCGGGGTGGCTATGGCTACACCTTC. Protein product: CASSKGTGTGVDRGGYGYTF.

The count of this clone is one. V and J are TRBV11-3 and TRBJ2-3; 8 positions match TRBD2. The CDR3 is 18 amino acids. Germline CDR1 is SGHNT and CDR2 is YENEEA. Trimming took 2 bases from V and 1 from J; bases not matched to a gene: 11. The CDR3 reads CASSLNAGGGGGTDTQYF. The CDR3 nucleotides read TGTGCCAGCAGCTTAAATGCGGGAGGAGGTGGTGGCACAGATACGCAGTATTTT.

Comments on this clone: Its ends do not fully match the called genes, so a read error is possible. V and J are TRBV2 and TRBJ1-2, with D maybe TRBD1 (5 bases). The CDR3 sequence is 13 residues long. The germline V gene encodes CDR1 SNHLY and CDR2 FYNNEI. The CDR3 spells CASREDSNYGYTF. Here the CDR3 DNA reads TGTGCCAGCAGGGAAGACAGTAACTATGGCTACACCTTC.

The chain uses TRBV27 and TRBJ1-1, with no clear D. The CDR3 runs 17 residues. Deletions cut 6 bases from V and 1 base from J, with 21 bases between. The V gene's germline CDR1 is MNHEY and CDR2 SMNVEV (reference sequence). The CDR3, as DNA: TGTGCCAGCAGCTTAGGGTCGGGTTTTGCGGGGAACACTGAAGCTTTCTTT. As protein: CASSLGSGFAGNTEAFF.